The 21 T cell receptor beta chains listed next were all sequenced from one sample in a study of shared clonotypes between healthy human individuals (dated by TCRdb to 2020 to 2022). The protocol used for the library was the immunoSEQ multiplex PCR assay. TCRdb re-hosts the immuneACCESS table, in-frame sequences only. Its copies lack some clones; in the studies checked, an unresolved V gene accounts for under half of them, and the cause for the rest is not known. This sample lists 2.3 million or so clones; about 92% were detected once. Approximately 0.4% of the sample lies in the top ten. Sequencing was done on a sample of naive CD4+ T cells from PBMCs. Reading the label with the study, this specimen's cell subset or site is: CD45RA+ positively selected. The receptors here all came from a young man in good health. Some clones in this sample may be carry-over from other donors' samples.

V usage is TRBV6-5 and J usage is TRBJ2-3; D perhaps matches TRBD1 (7 bases). V lost 6 bases and J lost 1, with 11 bases in between. The CDR3 runs to 14 residues. Germline V gives CDR1 MNHEY, CDR2 SVGAGI. Here the CDR3 DNA reads TGTGCCAGCAGCGACAGGGAGGGCACAGATACGCAGTATTTT. It translates to CASSDREGTDTQYF.

This chain connects TRBV7-2 to TRBJ2-1; the match to TRBD2 covers 9 bases. This CDR3 region has 17 residues. Germline CDR1 SGHTA, CDR2 FQGNSA. V dropped 1 base and J dropped 5; count of bases not matched to a gene: 9. The CDR3 protein is CASSLVYSLAGNNEQFF. In DNA, the CDR3 is TGTGCCAGCAGCTTAGTTTATTCCCTAGCGGGAAACAATGAGCAGTTCTTC.

The sample holds a few counts of this clone. V gene TRBV28 combines with J gene TRBJ1-2; TRBD1 might be the D (6 bases). CDR3 length: 13 amino acids. Trimming took 6 bases from V and 8 from J, leaving 16 bases between them. Germline lookup yields CDR1 MDHEN and CDR2 SYDVKM. In DNA form, the CDR3 reads TGTGCCAGCAGATTACAGGGAATGGAAGGCTACACCTTC. Translating it yields CASRLQGMEGYTF.

The chain is built from TRBV5-4 and TRBJ2-2; D perhaps matches TRBD2 (5 bases). Germline CDR1 is SGHNT and CDR2 is YYREEE (reference sequence). This CDR3 spans 17 amino acids. With 4 bases removed from V and 2 bases from J, the gap between germline ends came to 18 bases. CDR3: CASSRRPLVPNTGELFF. The CDR3 DNA reads as TGTGCCAGCAGCCGCCGTCCACTAGTGCCTAACACCGGGGAGCTGTTTTTT.

The CDR3 DNA follows: TGTGCCAGCAGTGAAACCGATAACTATGGCTACACCTTC. Encoded protein: CASSETDNYGYTF. The V gene is TRBV2, the J gene TRBJ1-2; D ambiguous. Trimming removed 2 bases from V and 1 base from J, with 5 bases in between. Germline V CDR1 and CDR2: SNHLY, FYNNEI. This CDR3 spans 13 amino acids.

This chain links TRBV11-1 with TRBJ2-7; no firm D call. Trimming left V 5 bases short and J 0 bases short, with 11 bases between. The CDR3 contains 14 residues. Germline V CDR1 and CDR2: SGHAT, FQDESV (reference sequence). CDR3 sequence (DNA): TGTGCCAGCAGCCAGGTTAGTGGCTCCTACGAGCAGTACTTC. Amino acid sequence: CASSQVSGSYEQYF.

The chain combines TRBV7-5 with TRBJ2-1; the D call in the table, TRBD2, was not verified against the DNA. TRBV7-5 has pseudogene status. This CDR3 region has 17 residues. CDR3 amino acids: CVRSFGPGLAGVNEQFF. CDR3 bases: TGTGTCAGAAGCTTCGGCCCGGGACTAGCGGGAGTGAATGAGCAGTTCTTC.

Worth noting for this clone: Distinct nucleotide sequences in the sample also encode this CDR3. The genes are TRBV18 and TRBJ2-5; weak D call: TRBD2 (6 bases). The ends were cut back, 3 bases at V and 3 bases at J, with 11 bases in the middle. The germline CDR1 and CDR2 sequences are KGHSH and LQKENI. The CDR3 sequence is 14 residues long. The CDR3 sequence is CASSPGSGKETQYF. CDR3 DNA sequence: TGTGCCAGCTCACCGGGTAGCGGAAAAGAGACCCAGTACTTC.

This clone was seen only once. This chain's CDR3 is CASMARDEKLFF. CDR3 nucleotide sequence: TGTGCCAGCATGGCGAGGGATGAAAAACTGTTTTTT. The chain couples TRBV6-5 to TRBJ1-4; D unresolved. The germline V gene has CDR1 MNHEY and CDR2 SVGAGI. The CDR3 loop spans 12 amino acids. The ends were cut back, 7 bases at V and 6 bases at J, with 9 bases in the middle.

Comment on this clone: Other nucleotide sequences from this sample produce the same CDR3. V gene TRBV27 combines with J gene TRBJ2-5; D unclear. Germline CDR1 is MNHEY and CDR2 is SMNVEV (reference sequence). The CDR3 has 14 residues. V was cut by 2 bases and J by 2 bases, with 9 bases left in between. For the CDR3, the DNA is TGTGCCAGCAGTTTACTAGGGTTTCAAGAGACCCAGTACTTC. Its protein is CASSLLGFQETQYF.

CDR3 in DNA: TGTGCCAGCTCAGTTTTTGAGGTCTCTGGAAACACCATATATTTT. Its translation is CASSVFEVSGNTIYF. V is TRBV28 and J is TRBJ1-3; D is ambiguous. CDR3 length: 15 amino acids. Germline V gene data show CDR1 as MDHEN and CDR2 as SYDVKM. V lost 8 bases, J lost 0 bases, and 14 bases lay in between.

J is TRBJ2-4 and V is TRBV28; TRBD2 matches at 14 bases. The CDR3 consists of 16 residues. The trim removed 5 bases at V and 8 bases at J, leaving 8 bases unmatched. From germline, CDR1 is MDHEN and CDR2 SYDVKM. The CDR3 region has the DNA TGTGCCAGCAGTATTCGACTAGCGGGAGGGCGGGACATTCAGTACTTC. Translating it yields CASSIRLAGGRDIQYF.

The V gene is TRBV7-9, the J gene TRBJ1-1; D call uncertain. The CDR3 is 13 residues long. The germline gives CDR1 SEHNR, CDR2 FQNEAQ (reference sequence). V gave up 0 bases and J gave up 7 bases, with 9 bases separating them. The CDR3 sequence is CASSLAVASEAFF. The CDR3 nucleotides are TGTGCCAGCAGCTTAGCGGTGGCCAGTGAAGCTTTCTTT.

The V and J genes are TRBV28 and TRBJ2-7; the match to TRBD2 covers 8 bases. The CDR3 runs 16 residues. V shed 2 bases, J shed 2 bases, and the junction held 8 bases outside the gene matches. Germline loops: CDR1 MDHEN, CDR2 SYDVKM. CDR3 in DNA: TGTGCCAGCAGTTTAGGCCCGGGGGGGCCGGCCTACGAGCAGTACTTC. Translating gives CASSLGPGGPAYEQYF.

This clone was seen a single time. The chain carries TRBV29-1 and TRBJ2-1; the D gene is possibly TRBD2 (6 bases). Trimming removed 3 bases from V and 8 bases from J, with 17 bases in between. The CDR3 contains 14 residues. The germline CDR1 and CDR2 sequences are SQVTM and ANQGSEA. The CDR3, as DNA: TGCAGCGTTGATAGGCTAGTGGGGGGTGATGAGCAGTTCTTC. It codes for CSVDRLVGGDEQFF.

The genes are TRBV5-8 and TRBJ1-2; D is ambiguous. The length of the CDR3 is 16 residues. Germline V gives CDR1 SGHTS, CDR2 YDEGEE. V gave up 0 bases and J gave up 2 bases, with 14 bases separating them. The CDR3 DNA is TGTGCCAGCAGCTTGGTACCCTTCGCTTCGAACTATGGCTACACCTTC. This translates into CASSLVPFASNYGYTF.

V and J are TRBV7-3 and TRBJ2-7, with 9 bases identical to TRBD2. With V trimmed by 6 bases and J by 5 bases, 11 bases remained unmatched. Looked up from germline, CDR1 is SGHTA and CDR2 is FQGTGA. This CDR3 is built from 15 residues. The CDR3 reads CASSWTAGGPDEQYF. CDR3 nucleotides: TGTGCCAGCAGTTGGACGGCGGGAGGGCCTGACGAGCAGTACTTC.

This clone showed up just once. The chain is built from TRBV30 and TRBJ2-5; a weak D match, TRBD2 (5 bases). The end of the DNA fits TRBJ2-7 better, so the J call may be wrong. Germline V gives CDR1 GTSNPN, CDR2 SVGIG (reference sequence). CDR3 length: 14 amino acids. DNA of the CDR3: TGTGCCTGGAGTACCCGGGGTATCTCCTACGAGCAGTACTTC. Translating it yields CAWSTRGISYEQYF.

The chain employs TRBV6-5 and TRBJ2-2, with 7 bases aligning to TRBD2. Germline V gives CDR1 MNHEY, CDR2 SVGAGI. V shed 0 bases, J shed 5 bases, and the junction held 6 bases outside the gene matches. The CDR3 is 16 amino acids. The CDR3 DNA is TGTGCCAGCAGTTACTCCGGGGGAGGGCGGACCGGGGAGCTGTTTTTT. Translation: CASSYSGGGRTGELFF.

V gene TRBV30 combines with J gene TRBJ2-2; possible D gene TRBD1, 5 bases. V lost 0 bases to trimming and J lost 0 bases, with 11 bases between them. Germline V gives CDR1 GTSNPN, CDR2 SVGIG (reference sequence). The CDR3 covers 16 residues. CDR3 nucleotide sequence: TGTGCCTGGAGTGTACGGACACCATCGAACACCGGGGAGCTGTTTTTT. It is translated as CAWSVRTPSNTGELFF.

The V call is TRBV29-1, the J call TRBJ1-2, with a weak D call TRBD1 (5 bases). The CDR3 is 11 amino acids. The V and J ends lost 3 bases and 8 bases respectively, with 10 bases between them. Germline CDR1 SQVTM, CDR2 ANQGSEA. The CDR3 DNA reads TGCAGCGTTGAGATTGGGGCGGGCTACACCTTC. Translation gives CSVEIGAGYTF.